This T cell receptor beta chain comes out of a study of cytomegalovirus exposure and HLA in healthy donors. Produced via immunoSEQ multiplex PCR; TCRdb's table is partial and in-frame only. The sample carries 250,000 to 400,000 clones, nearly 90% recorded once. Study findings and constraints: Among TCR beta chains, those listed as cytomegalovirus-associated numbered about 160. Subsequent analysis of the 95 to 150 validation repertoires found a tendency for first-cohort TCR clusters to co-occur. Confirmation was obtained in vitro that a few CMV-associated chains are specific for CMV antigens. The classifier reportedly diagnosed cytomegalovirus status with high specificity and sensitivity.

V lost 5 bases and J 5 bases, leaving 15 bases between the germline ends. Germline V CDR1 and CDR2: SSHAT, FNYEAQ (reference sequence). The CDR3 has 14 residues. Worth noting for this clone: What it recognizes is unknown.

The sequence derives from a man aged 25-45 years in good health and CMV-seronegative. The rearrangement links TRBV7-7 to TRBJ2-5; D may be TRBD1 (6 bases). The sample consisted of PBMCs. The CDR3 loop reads CASSQKDRVETQYF. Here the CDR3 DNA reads TGTGCCAGCAGCCAAAAGGACAGAGTGGAGACCCAGTACTTC.